The TCR beta chain under discussion was sequenced for a study of breast tumors, draining lymph nodes, adjacent tissues. This clonotype came up many times. Its matching antigen is unknown. TCRdb analysed the multiplex PCR reads with MiXCR anew, one entry per CDR3 protein. The profile shows approximately 230,000 distinct CDR3 sequences, around 34% of them singletons. Findings and caveats of the study: The data were judged consistent with most tumor T cells coming from lymph node and expanding in tumor. Luminal-like breast cancer showed significantly greater tumor-nontumor repertoire similarity than basal-like breast cancer did. Tumor TCR diversity was below lymph nodes but above nontumor tissue. The lymph node origin of tumor T cells was framed as consistent with a hypothesis, not demonstrated.

The V gene end was trimmed by 4 bases and the J gene end by 6 bases; junction bases not matched to a gene: 6. The CDR3 loop spans 15 amino acids. The germline gives CDR1 KGHDR, CDR2 SFDVKD. Samples came from axillary lymph nodes draining the breast cancer. The chain couples TRBV24-1 to TRBJ2-1; 9 bases are shared with TRBD2. The receptor was isolated from a female donor with breast cancer. Some clones in this sample may be carry-over from other donors' samples. The specimen was axillary lymph node tissue. The CDR3 here is CATSDGTSSSNEQFF. The CDR3 coding sequence is TGTGCCACCAGTGACGGGACTAGCAGTTCCAATGAGCAGTTCTTC.